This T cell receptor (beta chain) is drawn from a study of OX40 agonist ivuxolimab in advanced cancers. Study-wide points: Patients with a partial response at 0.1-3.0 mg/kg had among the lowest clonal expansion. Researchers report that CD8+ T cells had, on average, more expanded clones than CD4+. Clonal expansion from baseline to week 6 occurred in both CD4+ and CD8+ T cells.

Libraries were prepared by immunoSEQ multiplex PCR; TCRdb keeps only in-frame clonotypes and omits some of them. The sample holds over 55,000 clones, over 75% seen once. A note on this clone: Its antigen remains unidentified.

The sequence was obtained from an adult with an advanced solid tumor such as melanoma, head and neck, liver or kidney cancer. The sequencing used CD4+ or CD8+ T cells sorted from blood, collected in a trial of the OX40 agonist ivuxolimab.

This CDR3 is CASRLGPGLVPGLNGELFF. The CDR3 bases are TGTGCAAGTCGCTTAGGCCCCGGACTAGTTCCGGGACTCAACGGGGAGCTGTTTTTT. The J gene is TRBJ2-2, the V gene TRBV12-2; the table gives TRBD2 as D, unverified against the DNA. TRBV12-2 is labeled a pseudogene. The CDR3 is made up of 19 amino acids.